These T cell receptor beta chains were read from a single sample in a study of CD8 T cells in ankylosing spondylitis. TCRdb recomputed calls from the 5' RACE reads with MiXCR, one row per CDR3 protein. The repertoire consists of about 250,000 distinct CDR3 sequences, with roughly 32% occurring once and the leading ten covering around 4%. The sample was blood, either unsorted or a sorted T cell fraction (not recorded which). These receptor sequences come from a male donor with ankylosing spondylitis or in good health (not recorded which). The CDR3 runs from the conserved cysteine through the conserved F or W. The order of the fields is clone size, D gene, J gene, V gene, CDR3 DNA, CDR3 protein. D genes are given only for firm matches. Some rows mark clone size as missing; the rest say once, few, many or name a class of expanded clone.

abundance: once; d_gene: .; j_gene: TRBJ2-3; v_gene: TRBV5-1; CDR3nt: TGCGCCAGCAGAGGTGGCAGGGGCCGGAATACGCAGTATTTT; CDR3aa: CASRGGRGRNTQYF
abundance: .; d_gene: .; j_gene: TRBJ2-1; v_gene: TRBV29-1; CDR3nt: TGCAGCGTTGAAGGGGTGGGGGACTACAATGAGCAGTTCTTC; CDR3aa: CSVEGVGDYNEQFF
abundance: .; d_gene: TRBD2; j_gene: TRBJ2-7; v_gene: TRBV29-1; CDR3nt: TGCAGCGGGATTAGCGGGGCGTCCTACGAGCAGTACTTC; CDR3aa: CSGISGASYEQYF
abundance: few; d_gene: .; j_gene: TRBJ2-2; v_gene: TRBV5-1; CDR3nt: TGCGCCAGCAGCTTCAACGGGGAGCTGTTTTTT; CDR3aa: CASSFNGELFF
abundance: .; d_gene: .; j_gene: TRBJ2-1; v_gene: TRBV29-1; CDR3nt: TGCAGCGCTGATAGCCAAACTGAGCAGTTCTTC; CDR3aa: CSADSQTEQFF
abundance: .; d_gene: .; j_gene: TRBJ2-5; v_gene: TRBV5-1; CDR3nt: TGCGCCAGCAGCTTGGGGCACGGACAAGAGACCCAGTACTTC; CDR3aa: CASSLGHGQETQYF
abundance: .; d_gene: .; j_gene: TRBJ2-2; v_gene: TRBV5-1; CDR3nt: TGCGCCAGCAGCGCTCGGGACATGAACACCGGGGAGCTGTTTTTT; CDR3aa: CASSARDMNTGELFF
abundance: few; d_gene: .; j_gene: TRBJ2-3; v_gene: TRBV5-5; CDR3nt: TGTGCCAGCAGCATCAGGGGTGCAGATACGCAGTATTTT; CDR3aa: CASSIRGADTQYF
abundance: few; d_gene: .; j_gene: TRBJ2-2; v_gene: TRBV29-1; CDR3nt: TGCAGCGTTCAGATTCTGGGGGGCACCGGGGAGCTGTTTTTT; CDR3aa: CSVQILGGTGELFF
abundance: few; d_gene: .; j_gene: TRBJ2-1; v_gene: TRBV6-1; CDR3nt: TGTGCCAGCAGTGAAGCGGGCAGGGCCCCAGGGGAGCAGTTCTTC; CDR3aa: CASSEAGRAPGEQFF
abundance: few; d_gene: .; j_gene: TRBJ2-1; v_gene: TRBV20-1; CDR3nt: TGCAGTGCTAGAGTGGACAGATACAATGAGCAGTTCTTC; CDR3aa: CSARVDRYNEQFF
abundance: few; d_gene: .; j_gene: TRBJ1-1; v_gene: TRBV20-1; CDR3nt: TGCAGTGCTAGAGATCCCTCCTCCCCGGGCGCTGAAGCTTTCTTT; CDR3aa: CSARDPSSPGAEAFF
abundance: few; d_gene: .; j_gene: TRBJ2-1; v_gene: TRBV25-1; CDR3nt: TGTGCCAGCAGAGCCCTCAATGAGCAGTTCTTC; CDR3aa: CASRALNEQFF
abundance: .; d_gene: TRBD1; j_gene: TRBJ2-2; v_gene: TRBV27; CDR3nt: TGTGCCAGCAGTTTAGTGCAGGGGGTCGGGGAGCTGTTTTTT; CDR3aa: CASSLVQGVGELFF
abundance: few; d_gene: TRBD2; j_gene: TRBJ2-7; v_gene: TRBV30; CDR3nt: TGTGCCTGGGGACTAGCGAGGTACGAGCAGTACTTC; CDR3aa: CAWGLARYEQYF
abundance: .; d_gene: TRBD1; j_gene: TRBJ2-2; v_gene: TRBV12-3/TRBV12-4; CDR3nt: TGTGCCAGCAGGGGACAGCCCACCGGGGAGCTGTTTTTT; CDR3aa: CASRGQPTGELFF
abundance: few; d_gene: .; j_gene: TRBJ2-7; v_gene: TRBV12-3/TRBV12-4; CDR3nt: TGTGCCAGCAGTTTAGGACTAATAACCTACGAGCAGTACTTC; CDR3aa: CASSLGLITYEQYF
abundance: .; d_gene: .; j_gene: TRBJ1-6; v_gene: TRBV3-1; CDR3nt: TGTGCCAGCAGCCAAGATTCGGGGGGCAGGGCAATCAACTTT; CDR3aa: CASSQDSGGRAINF